The 14 T cell receptor beta chains reported below all come from one sample, sequenced in a study of shared clonotypes between healthy human individuals. Profiled with immunoSEQ multiplex PCR; TCRdb holds only in-frame clones, not every one. The repertoire includes roughly 680,000 clones, roughly 72% of them detected once, and approximately 1.7% sits in the top ten. Sample: memory CD4+ T cells sorted from blood. Specified subset: CD45RA-negative fraction. Receptors were obtained from a woman in her twenties or thirties in good health.

CDR3 amino acids: CASSLGLAGGLAYNEQFF. CDR3 sequence (DNA): TGTGCCAGCAGTTTGGGGCTAGCGGGAGGTTTGGCATACAATGAGCAGTTCTTC. This sequence joins TRBV28 and TRBJ2-1; 11 bases fit TRBD2. CDR3 length: 18 residues. Unmatched junction bases numbered 11, after V lost 3 bases and J lost 4 bases. Germline V lookup: CDR1 MDHEN, CDR2 SYDVKM.

This sequence joins TRBV7-2 and TRBJ1-5, with TRBD1 matching 8 bases. Germline CDR1 and CDR2: SGHTA and FQGNSA. This CDR3 is built from 14 residues. With 2 bases clipped from V and 7 bases from J, the junction kept 4 bases outside the gene matches. The CDR3 reads CASSLWTGQQPQHF. The CDR3 nucleotides are TGTGCCAGCAGCTTATGGACAGGGCAACAGCCCCAGCATTTT.

With respect to this clone: Germline and junction disagree at one end, which may indicate a read error. The CDR3 sequence is CASSDSQGSVSEAFF. The DNA of the CDR3 is TGTGCCAGCAGTGACTCGCAGGGGTCGGTCTCTGAAGCTTTCTTT. J is TRBJ1-1 and V is TRBV6-5, with D possibly being TRBD1 (6 bases). This CDR3 is built from 15 residues. Germline assignment: CDR1 MNHEY and CDR2 SVGAGI.

V is TRBV28 and J is TRBJ2-1; 16 bases match TRBD2. CDR1 MDHEN and CDR2 SYDVKM come from the germline V gene. V gave up 5 bases and J gave up 9 bases; unmatched junction bases: 13. This CDR3 has 18 amino acids. For the CDR3, the DNA is TGTGCCAGCAGTCCAGGGACTAGCGGGAGGGCTGCCAAAATTGAGCAGTTCTTC. Its protein is CASSPGTSGRAAKIEQFF.

The chain has TRBV4-1 and TRBJ2-5, with D possibly being TRBD1 (6 bases). With 2 bases removed from V and 0 bases from J, the gap between germline ends came to 16 bases. This CDR3 comprises 17 residues. The germline V gene encodes CDR1 MGHRA and CDR2 YSYEKL. CDR3 in amino acids: CASSQQYRTGYQETQYF. CDR3 in DNA: TGCGCCAGCAGCCAACAATATAGAACAGGGTACCAAGAGACCCAGTACTTC.

V usage is TRBV7-2 and J usage is TRBJ1-2; possibly TRBD1 for D (5 bases). The germline V gene has CDR1 SGHTA and CDR2 FQGNSA. CDR3 length equals 15 residues. The V end lost 1 base, the J end lost 6 bases, and 15 bases lay between the germline ends. The CDR3 DNA sequence: TGTGCCAGCAGCTTAGATCCCGGGACTATGGATGGCTACACCTTC. This encodes CASSLDPGTMDGYTF.

The genes are TRBV13 and TRBJ2-3, with D possibly matching TRBD2 (5 bases). The V end lost 1 base, the J end lost 3 bases, and 11 bases lay between the germline ends. This CDR3 is built from 15 residues. CDR1 PRHDT and CDR2 FYEKMQ come from the germline V gene (reference sequence). CDR3 loop: CASSLESRGTDTQYF. CDR3 bases: TGTGCCAGCAGCTTAGAATCCCGGGGAACAGATACGCAGTATTTT.

In this sample, this clone turned up once. The rearrangement uses TRBV27 and TRBJ1-1; no clear D. This CDR3 has 14 residues. Germline values: CDR1 MNHEY, CDR2 SMNVEV (reference sequence). V lost 6 bases and J lost 3, with 14 bases in between. The CDR3 reads CASSPIGRDTEAFF. In DNA form, the CDR3 reads TGTGCCAGCAGCCCCATTGGTAGGGACACTGAAGCTTTCTTT.

The rearrangement joins TRBV5-1 to TRBJ1-5; tentative D call: TRBD1 (5 bases). The CDR3 is made up of 15 amino acids. The ends were cut back, 0 bases at V and 8 bases at J, with 15 bases in the middle. Germline lookup yields CDR1 SGHRS and CDR2 YFSETQ. The chain's CDR3 is CASSLGDDRGEPQHF. CDR3 bases: TGCGCCAGCAGCTTGGGGGACGACCGGGGGGAGCCCCAGCATTTT.

V usage is TRBV27 and J usage is TRBJ2-1, with a tentative D call TRBD2 (6 bases). Trimming took 3 bases from V and 14 from J, leaving 17 bases between them. This CDR3 contains 13 residues. Germline-derived CDR1 and CDR2 are MNHEY and SMNVEV (reference sequence). The CDR3 loop is CASSLTEDYIKFF. Written as DNA, the CDR3 is TGTGCCAGCAGTTTGACCGAGGACTATATTAAGTTCTTC.

This clone appeared a single time. V usage is TRBV5-4 and J usage is TRBJ2-5; D is perhaps TRBD2 (6 bases). V was cut by 2 bases and J by 4 bases, with 12 bases left in between. Germline CDR1 SGHNT, CDR2 YYREEE (reference sequence). The CDR3 totals 14 residues. Here the CDR3 DNA reads TGTGCCAGCAGCTTAAGGAGGGAAGGAGAGACCCAGTACTTC. Translating it yields CASSLRREGETQYF. The full variable domain, rest sourced from reference TRBV5-4 and TRBJ2-5, is ETGVTQSPTHLIKTRGQQVTLRCSSQSGHNTVSWYQQALGQGPQFIFQYYREEENGRGNFPPRFSGLQFPNYSSELNVNALELDDSALYLCASSLRREGETQYFGPGTRLLVL.

For the CDR3, the DNA is TGTGCCAGCTCACCACCATCAGTAATTCAGGGTGAAGCTTTCTTT. Translation gives CASSPPSVIQGEAFF. This chain connects TRBV18 to TRBJ1-1, with D perhaps matching TRBD1 (5 bases). Germline values: CDR1 KGHSH, CDR2 LQKENI. V was shortened by 0 bases and J by 7 bases, with 15 bases between the two germline ends. This CDR3 has 15 residues. Using reference TRBV18 and TRBJ1-1 for the parts outside the CDR3, the full variable domain is NAGVMQNPRHLVRRRGQEARLRCSPMKGHSHVYWYRQLPEEGLKFMVYLQKENIIDESGMPKERFSAEFPKEGPSILRIQQVVRGDSAAYFCASSPPSVIQGEAFFGQGTRLTVV.

This clone was recorded at least ten times. The chain is built from TRBV2 and TRBJ1-5; 7 nucleotides line up with TRBD1. V gave up 5 bases and J gave up 3 bases; unmatched junction bases: 4. The germline V gene has CDR1 SNHLY and CDR2 FYNNEI. This CDR3 contains 14 residues. The CDR3 reads CASSQDRVNQPQHF. The CDR3 DNA is TGTGCCAGCAGTCAAGACAGGGTCAATCAGCCCCAGCATTTT.

This chain links TRBV11-2 with TRBJ1-1; unclear D gene. This CDR3 spans 13 amino acids. Germline assignment: CDR1 SGHAT and CDR2 FQNNGV. V shed 7 bases and J shed 4 bases, with 13 bases lying between them. The CDR3 DNA follows: TGTGCCAGCACCCGACGTCGGGTCACTGAAGCTTTCTTT. Protein product: CASTRRRVTEAFF.